Following are 21 T cell receptor beta chains from one sample sequenced in a study of Ad26.COV2.S vaccination and SARS-CoV-2 variants. The treatment here: 15 to 20 received Ad26.COV2.S at low or high dose, single or two shots; about 5 received placebo; per-sample allocation not given. Sampling was performed 63 days after the first vaccine or placebo injection. Profiled with immunoSEQ multiplex PCR; TCRdb holds only in-frame clones, not every one. The sample contains some 370,000 clones, about four fifths of which appear only once. The sequences come from peripheral blood, collected in a trial of Ad26.COV2.S vaccine versus placebo. All receptors derive from a person between 18 and 65 years old who received the Ad26.COV2.S COVID-19 vaccine or a placebo.

This clone occurred a few times. The CDR3 loop is CASRRTGSGTDTQYF. Written as DNA, the CDR3 is TGTGCCAGCAGGCGGACAGGGTCAGGAACAGATACGCAGTATTTT. The genes are TRBV4-2 and TRBJ2-3; 8 positions agree with TRBD1. The CDR3 runs to 15 residues. Trimming took 6 bases from V and 3 from J; bases not matched to a gene: 8. The germline CDR1 and CDR2 sequences are LGHNA and YNFKEQ.

CDR3 region: CASSLEGAGEKLFF. CDR3 coding DNA: TGTGCCAGCAGTTTAGAGGGGGCTGGTGAAAAACTGTTTTTT. The chain is built from TRBV27 and TRBJ1-4, with 7 bases fitting TRBD1. Germline trimming cut 2 bases from V and 7 bases from J; bases unmatched to any gene: 4. Germline CDR1 reads MNHEY; CDR2 reads SMNVEV (reference sequence). This CDR3 is built from 14 residues.

In its sample, this clone was seen a few times. This chain uses TRBV5-4 with TRBJ1-2; no clear D gene. Between the trimmed V and J ends, which lost 4 bases and 4 bases, there was a span of 14 bases. The CDR3 is 14 amino acids. Germline CDR1 SGHNT, CDR2 YYREEE (reference sequence). The CDR3 loop is CASSHPTGSYGYTF. The CDR3 nucleotides read TGTGCCAGCAGCCACCCCACGGGATCCTATGGCTACACCTTC.

The rearrangement links TRBV7-9 to TRBJ1-2; TRBD1 agrees at 7 bases. The germline V gene has CDR1 SEHNR and CDR2 FQNEAQ (reference sequence). The junction had 4 bases not matched to a gene; V was cut back by 3 bases and J by 6 bases. The CDR3 is 13 residues long. CDR3 DNA: TGTGCCAGCAGCTTGGGCAGGGGGGATGGCTACACCTTC. Translation gives CASSLGRGDGYTF.

V gene TRBV19 combines with J gene TRBJ2-1; 7 bases are a match to TRBD2. The V segment lost 5 bases and the J segment 5 bases; nucleotides outside the gene matches: 9. Per the germline V gene, CDR1 is LNHDA and CDR2 is SQIVND (reference sequence). The CDR3 extends over 15 amino acids. CDR3 residues: CASSRYSAGDNEQFF. The CDR3 nucleotides are TGTGCCAGTAGTCGGTATTCCGCGGGAGACAATGAGCAGTTCTTC.

The chain employs TRBV5-6 and TRBJ1-5; D not certain. CDR1 is SGHDT and CDR2 is YYEEEE in the germline V gene. V was cut by 0 bases and J by 7 bases, with 8 bases left in between. This CDR3 contains 13 residues. In nucleotides, the CDR3 is TGTGCCAGCAGCTTGGCCCAGGCCCAGCCCCAGCATTTT. It encodes CASSLAQAQPQHF. The whole variable domain, filled in from reference TRBV5-6 and TRBJ1-5, reads DAGVTQSPTHLIKTRGQQVTLRCSPKSGHDTVSWYQQALGQGPQFIFQYYEEEERQRGNFPDRFSGHQFPNYSSELNVNALLLGDSALYLCASSLAQAQPQHFGDGTRLSIL.

V gene TRBV7-3 combines with J gene TRBJ2-2; 7 bases match TRBD1. With 5 bases clipped from V and 0 bases from J, the junction kept 3 bases outside the gene matches. The germline CDR1 and CDR2 sequences are SGHTA and FQGTGA. The CDR3 has 15 amino acids. The CDR3 protein is CASSVQGPNTGELFF. The CDR3 nucleotides read TGTGCCAGCAGCGTACAGGGGCCGAACACCGGGGAGCTGTTTTTT.

The gene calls are TRBV7-9 and TRBJ1-1; D uncertain. The CDR3 covers 13 residues. V lost 5 bases and J 1 base, leaving 8 bases between the germline ends. The germline gives CDR1 SEHNR, CDR2 FQNEAQ (reference sequence). The CDR3 here is CASSRKWNTEAFF. CDR3 DNA: TGTGCCAGCAGCCGAAAGTGGAACACTGAAGCTTTCTTT.

V is TRBV7-2 and J is TRBJ2-1; 7 nucleotides agree with TRBD2. J lost 0 bases, V lost 2 bases, and 1 base had no gene match. The CDR3 length is 15 residues. Germline CDR1 and CDR2: SGHTA and FQGNSA. CDR3 sequence reads: CASSLQRDSYNEQFF. The CDR3 DNA reads as TGTGCCAGCAGCTTACAGCGGGACTCCTACAATGAGCAGTTCTTC.

Concerning this clone: At one of its ends the junction is not consistent with the germline gene, which may arise from a read error. The chain joins TRBV18 to TRBJ1-2; D is undetermined. Germline CDR1 reads KGHSH; CDR2 reads LQKENI. CDR3 length: 15 amino acids. CDR3 protein: CASSPRIPGETAAHF. The CDR3 DNA reads TGTGCCAGCTCACCACGAATCCCCGGGGAGACGGCCGCCCACTTC.

V gene TRBV5-1 combines with J gene TRBJ2-1; TRBD1 aligns across 7 bases. The J segment lost 2 bases and the V segment lost 4 bases, leaving 6 bases of the junction unmatched. This CDR3 has 15 amino acids. In germline, CDR1 is SGHRS, CDR2 YFSETQ. This chain's CDR3 is CASSGGQPTYNEQFF. CDR3 nucleotides: TGCGCCAGCAGCGGGGGACAGCCTACCTACAATGAGCAGTTCTTC.

The chain is built from TRBV27 and TRBJ2-7, with D hard to call. Germline V CDR1 and CDR2: MNHEY, SMNVEV (reference sequence). Trimming stripped 2 bases from V and 0 bases from J, with 8 bases between. The CDR3 is 14 residues long. The CDR3 nucleotides read TGTGCCAGCAGTTTACGTGTGGACTCCTACGAGCAGTACTTC. It encodes CASSLRVDSYEQYF.

The rearrangement joins TRBV15 to TRBJ1-2, with 10 positions matching TRBD1. Trimming took 1 base from V and 5 from J; bases not matched to a gene: 7. From germline, CDR1 is LNHNV and CDR2 YYDKDF (reference sequence). The CDR3 has 16 amino acids. The CDR3 region is CATSRGGDRGFYGYTF. CDR3 bases: TGTGCCACCAGCAGAGGAGGGGACAGGGGTTTTTATGGCTACACCTTC.

V usage is TRBV9 and J usage is TRBJ1-2; 9 bases line up with TRBD1. The CDR3 consists of 16 residues. The J segment lost 4 bases and the V segment lost 0 bases, leaving 7 bases of the junction unmatched. Germline values: CDR1 SGDLS, CDR2 YYNGEE. DNA of the CDR3: TGTGCCAGCAGCGTAGGCCGGGGGACAGGGCGCTATGGCTACACCTTC. This codes for CASSVGRGTGRYGYTF.

The rearrangement links TRBV19 to TRBJ2-7, with D possibly being TRBD1 (5 bases). Germline CDR1 and CDR2: LNHDA and SQIVND (reference sequence). Trimming shortened V by 6 bases and J by 0 bases, and 12 bases separated the two germline ends. The CDR3 is 14 residues long. CDR3 sequence reads: CASRRQLSSYEQYF. As DNA, the CDR3 is TGTGCCAGTAGGAGACAGTTAAGCTCCTACGAGCAGTACTTC.

The chain carries TRBV7-3 and TRBJ1-1, with 9 bases that match TRBD1. This CDR3 is 14 amino acids long. With 5 bases clipped from V and 4 bases from J, the junction kept 5 bases outside the gene matches. Germline values: CDR1 SGHTA, CDR2 FQGTGA. CDR3 amino acids: CASSRGQGFTEAFF. DNA of the CDR3: TGTGCCAGCAGCCGGGGACAGGGTTTCACTGAAGCTTTCTTT.

The chain uses TRBV2 and TRBJ1-1; D possibly corresponds to TRBD1 (5 bases). The germline gives CDR1 SNHLY, CDR2 FYNNEI. V was trimmed by 11 bases and J by 0 bases, leaving 22 bases between them. The CDR3 is 16 amino acids. This CDR3 is CAGEREAGTLNTEAFF. Written as DNA, the CDR3 is TGTGCCGGCGAACGAGAGGCAGGGACTTTGAACACTGAAGCTTTCTTT.

The CDR3 loop is CASETGQWGEKLFF. The CDR3 bases are TGTGCCAGTGAAACGGGGCAATGGGGAGAAAAACTGTTTTTT. The chain uses TRBV6-5 and TRBJ1-4; possibly TRBD1 for D (5 bases). The CDR3 consists of 14 residues. Germline loops: CDR1 MNHEY, CDR2 SVGAGI. Trimming took off 9 bases at V and 8 bases at J, with 19 bases between the two ends.

V usage is TRBV18 and J usage is TRBJ2-1; D gene uncertain. The CDR3 covers 14 residues. Trimming left V 1 base short and J 8 bases short, with 12 bases between. In germline, CDR1 is KGHSH, CDR2 LQKENI. This chain's CDR3 is CASSPRRFWDEQFF. The DNA of the CDR3 is TGTGCCAGCTCACCACGGCGGTTTTGGGATGAGCAGTTCTTC.

The gene calls are TRBV6-6 and TRBJ2-7, with TRBD1 identical over 11 bases. The CDR3 is made up of 13 amino acids. The junction had 3 bases not matched to a gene; V was cut back by 5 bases and J by 6 bases. CDR1 and CDR2 from the germline V gene are MNHNY and SVGAGI (reference sequence). In DNA form, the CDR3 reads TGTGCCAGCAGTATCGGGACAGGGGGCGAGCAGTACTTC. This translates into CASSIGTGGEQYF.

In its sample, this clone was seen once. The CDR3 region is CASRGRAEQFF. CDR3 coding DNA: TGTGCCAGTAGGGGCAGGGCTGAGCAGTTCTTC. V usage is TRBV19 and J usage is TRBJ2-1; D may be TRBD1 (5 bases). The CDR3 spans 11 residues. Germline assignment: CDR1 LNHDA and CDR2 SQIVND (reference sequence). V was cut by 6 bases and J by 9 bases, with 9 bases left in between.